Below are 12 T cell receptor beta chains sequenced from a single sample in a study of T cells in Graves' hyperthyroidism and ophthalmopathy (dated by TCRdb to between 2018 and 2020). Library generation was performed with multiplex PCR. Sequencing was performed on an Illumina HiSeq 2000. The TCR beta CDR3 regions were amplified from the RNA transcripts. A first-round RT-PCR of the TCR CDR3 used the HTBI primer set with the Qiagen OneStep RT-PCR kit. TCRdb reran the public reads through fastp at Q25 and MiXCR, keeping productive beta chains. Rows are unified per CDR3 protein, each entry keeping the most common DNA and genes. Recorded for this sample are under 400,000 distinct CDR3 sequences; roughly 13% of them occurred a single time. The ten largest clones take up around a tenth of the sample. Sequencing was carried out using blood. Receptors originate from a woman under 30 with Graves' hyperthyroidism.

The chain is built from TRBV27 and TRBJ2-6; D is unresolved. V lost 6 bases, J lost 1 base, and 10 bases lay in between. This CDR3 spans 15 amino acids. Germline CDR1 and CDR2: MNHEY and SMNVEV (reference sequence). CDR3 nucleotide sequence: TGTGCCAGCAGGGCCCGGGCTTCTGGGGCCAACGTCCTGACTTTC. This codes for CASRARASGANVLTF.

This clonotype has a count of ten or more. The chain recombines TRBV5-1 with TRBJ1-2, with 11 bases matching TRBD1. V lost 4 bases and J lost 3; bases outside the gene matches: 11. This CDR3 has 17 residues. Germline CDR1 SGHRS, CDR2 YFSETQ. The CDR3 protein is CASSPWTGGAGDYGYTF. DNA for the CDR3: TGCGCCAGCAGCCCTTGGACAGGGGGCGCGGGGGACTATGGCTACACCTTC.

In its sample, this clonotype was seen many times. This sequence joins TRBV29-1 and TRBJ1-1; a possible D gene is TRBD1 (5 bases). The CDR3 spans 13 residues. V dropped 4 bases and J dropped 3 bases, with 12 bases sitting between them. Germline assignment: CDR1 SQVTM and CDR2 ANQGSEA. The CDR3 DNA reads as TGCAGCGTTGGGTCGGGGGGGGACACTGAAGCTTTCTTT. Translating it yields CSVGSGGDTEAFF.

This clonotype was found many times. CDR3 in DNA: TGTGCCAGCAGCTCAAGGGACAGACCCTATGGCTACACCTTC. Translated, it gives CASSSRDRPYGYTF. The V call is TRBV7-2, the J call TRBJ1-2, with 7 bases identical to TRBD1. Trimming cost V 4 bases and J 4 bases; bases outside gene matches: 6. This CDR3 has 14 amino acids. CDR1 SGHTA and CDR2 FQGNSA come from the germline V gene.

There are many counts of this clonotype. The chain has TRBV28 and TRBJ2-1, with TRBD2 identical over 7 bases. The V gene's germline CDR1 is MDHEN and CDR2 SYDVKM. V lost 11 bases and J lost 0; bases outside the gene matches: 7. The CDR3 has 14 residues. The CDR3 DNA reads TGTGCCGGGGCTAGCGGCGACTCCTACAATGAGCAGTTCTTC. It codes for CAGASGDSYNEQFF.

In its sample, this clonotype was seen once. The chain employs TRBV19 and TRBJ2-7; D call uncertain. Trimming shortened V by 5 bases and J by 0 bases, and 8 bases separated the two germline ends. Germline V gene sequence: CDR1 LNHDA, CDR2 SQIVND (reference sequence). This CDR3 region has 13 residues. The CDR3 sequence is CASSPQHSYEQYF. Here the CDR3 DNA reads TGTGCCAGTAGTCCCCAGCACTCCTACGAGCAGTACTTC.

Notes on this clonotype: The germline gene is not matched at one end of the junction; a read error may be the cause. The CDR3 protein is CASNEVGTGRFLAENIQYF. The CDR3 nucleotides read TGTGCCAGCAACGAGGTCGGGACAGGGAGGTTCCTAGCCGAAAACATTCAGTACTTC. The rearrangement uses TRBV6-2 or TRBV6-3 and TRBJ2-4; 9 nucleotides match TRBD1. This CDR3 is 19 amino acids long. Germline assignment: CDR1 MNHEY and CDR2 SVGEGT.

In this sample, this clonotype turned up a few times. The chain joins TRBV7-9 to TRBJ1-1, with D possibly TRBD1 on 6 matching bases. Per the germline V gene, CDR1 is SEHNR and CDR2 is FQNEAQ (reference sequence). This CDR3 has 15 residues. V dropped 1 base and J dropped 4 bases, with 13 bases sitting between them. The CDR3 protein is CASSLEGTGSTEAFF. In nucleotides, the CDR3 is TGTGCCAGCAGCTTAGAAGGTACAGGGAGCACTGAAGCTTTCTTT.

This clonotype was counted only a few times. The chain has TRBV20-1 and TRBJ2-7; TRBD2 matches 8 bases. Trimming cost V 4 bases and J 4 bases; bases outside gene matches: 6. The CDR3 spans 13 residues. Germline V lookup: CDR1 DFQATT, CDR2 SNEGSKA (reference sequence). The DNA for the CDR3 is TGCAGTGCTACGCGGGGGGCAAGATACGAGCAGTACTTC. Amino acid sequence: CSATRGARYEQYF.

This clonotype was seen repeatedly, ten times or more. J is TRBJ2-5 and V is TRBV20-1; no firm D call. V lost 3 bases to trimming and J lost 3 bases, with 8 bases between them. The germline gives CDR1 DFQATT, CDR2 SNEGSKA (reference sequence). The CDR3 sequence is 12 residues long. CDR3 sequence (DNA): TGCAGTGCTAGGTACGAAGAAGAGACCCAGTACTTC. This translates into CSARYEEETQYF.

This clonotype came up many times. The J gene is TRBJ1-4, the V gene TRBV2; no clear D gene. Germline V lookup: CDR1 SNHLY, CDR2 FYNNEI. This CDR3 contains 16 residues. Trimming removed 4 bases at V and 2 bases at J, with 14 bases between. In DNA form, the CDR3 reads TGTGCCAGCAGTGCGTTCACGGTGGGGACTAATGAAAAACTGTTTTTT. Translated: CASSAFTVGTNEKLFF.

Many counts were recorded for this clonotype. This chain connects TRBV20-1 to TRBJ1-1; D remains ambiguous. From germline, CDR1 is DFQATT and CDR2 SNEGSKA (reference sequence). Deletions cut 6 bases from V and 3 bases from J, with 11 bases between. This CDR3 region has 12 residues. CDR3 loop: CSADMGDTEAFF. CDR3 nucleotides: TGCAGTGCAGACATGGGCGACACTGAAGCTTTCTTT.